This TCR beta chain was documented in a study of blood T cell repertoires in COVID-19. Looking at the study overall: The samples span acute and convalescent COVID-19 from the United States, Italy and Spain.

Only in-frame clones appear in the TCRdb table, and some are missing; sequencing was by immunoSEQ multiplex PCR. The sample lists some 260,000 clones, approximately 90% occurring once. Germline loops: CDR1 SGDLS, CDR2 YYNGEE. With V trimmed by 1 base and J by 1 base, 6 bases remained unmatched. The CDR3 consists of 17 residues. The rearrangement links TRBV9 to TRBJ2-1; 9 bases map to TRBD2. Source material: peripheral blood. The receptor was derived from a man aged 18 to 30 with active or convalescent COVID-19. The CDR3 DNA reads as TGTGCCAGCAGCGTACCAATAGCGGGAGAATCCTACAATGAGCAGTTCTTC. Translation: CASSVPIAGESYNEQFF. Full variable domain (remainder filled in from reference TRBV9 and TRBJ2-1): DSGVTQTPKHLITATGQRVTLRCSPRSGDLSVYWYQQSLDQGLQFLIQYYNGEERAKGNILERFSAQQFPDLHSELNLSSLELGDSALYFCASSVPIAGESYNEQFFGPGTRLTVL.